This TCR beta chain was profiled in a study of identical twins. Findings and caveats of the study: Findings came from cross-sectional statistics, without long-term follow-up of donors. For out-of-frame beta sequences, excess twin sharing was weaker. Abundant beta clonotypes from cord blood bore fewer insertions; memory repertoires lacked this pattern. Models underestimated how often monozygotic twins shared out-of-frame TCR alpha.

In TCRdb, the 5' RACE reads were re-called with MiXCR into one record per CDR3 protein. The sample consists of roughly 570,000 distinct CDR3 sequences, 9.6% of them appearing once. Germline CDR1 DFQATT, CDR2 SNEGSKA (reference sequence). This CDR3 is built from 8 residues. In regard to this clonotype: The antigen remains unidentified.

These records were also assigned to another study, of yellow fever vaccine responses in identical twins.

The chain couples TRBV20-1 to TRBJ2-1, with no clear D. The receptor was isolated from a woman between 18 and 29 years old in good health. Sequenced: PBMCs. The CDR3 DNA follows: TGCAGCCTTAATGAGCAGTTCTTC. Protein sequence: CSLNEQFF.